This paragraph reports one T cell receptor beta chain. Its specificity is unknown. The protocol was immunoSEQ multiplex PCR, while the TCRdb copy is restricted to in-frame clones and leaves out a portion. Among approximately 21,000 clones, roughly 86% were seen once, and the ten largest hold approximately 5.1%. The sample belongs to a study of a mutant IDH1 vaccine in newly diagnosed glioma. Overall study: Patients got radiotherapy, temozolomide, or both beforehand, and most got both.

Trimming pared 4 bases from V and 1 base from J, leaving 10 bases between. The CDR3 runs to 14 residues. The germline V gene has CDR1 LGHNA and CDR2 YSLEER. Time point: week 11, during vaccination. Doses consisted of 300 ug of mutant IDH1 20-mer peptide each, paired with topical imiquimod. The material was PBMCs, obtained from a glioma patient whose treatment included an IDH1 peptide vaccine. This sequence joins TRBV4-3 and TRBJ1-1; D remains unclear. This sequence originates from a woman aged 40 to 50 with glioma. In nucleotides, the CDR3 is TGCGCCAGCAGCCGGATAGCAGGGAACACTGAAGCTTTCTTT. Translated, it gives CASSRIAGNTEAFF.